These 3 T cell receptor beta chains were all obtained from the same sample, sequenced in a study of cytomegalovirus exposure and HLA in healthy donors. The PCR contained 60 Vbeta and 13 Jbeta primers. The repertoire was sequenced with immunoSEQ multiplex PCR; TCRdb's copy has only in-frame clones and lacks some. The sample lists about 200,000 clones; approximately 80% were seen once. The specimen was PBMCs. These receptors were taken from a male donor in good health and CMV-seronegative.

In its sample, this clone was seen once. The chain employs TRBV19 and TRBJ2-3, with 7 positions matching TRBD2. There are 15 residues in the CDR3. J gave up 1 base and V 5 bases, and 6 bases lay outside the gene matches. The germline V gene has CDR1 LNHDA and CDR2 SQIVND (reference sequence). CDR3 region: CASSESGAGTDTQYF. CDR3 nucleotide sequence: TGTGCCAGTAGTGAAAGCGGGGCGGGCACAGATACGCAGTATTTT.

The J gene is TRBJ1-2, the V gene TRBV5-1; TRBD1 aligns across 9 bases. The CDR3 loop spans 15 amino acids. Germline V CDR1 and CDR2: SGHRS, YFSETQ. Trimming took 6 bases from V and 7 from J; bases not matched to a gene: 13. The CDR3 DNA reads as TGCGCCAGCACATCCGGGACAGGGAAACTGTCTGGCTACACCTTC. Amino acid sequence: CASTSGTGKLSGYTF. The full variable domain, rest sourced from reference TRBV5-1 and TRBJ1-2, is KAGVTQTPRYLIKTRGQQVTLSCSPISGHRSVSWYQQTPGQGLQFLFEYFSETQRNKGNFPGRFSGRQFSNSRSEMNVSTLELGDSALYLCASTSGTGKLSGYTFGSGTRLTVV.

J is TRBJ2-2 and V is TRBV27, with 10 positions matching TRBD2. Germline trimming cut 6 bases from V and 7 bases from J; bases unmatched to any gene: 8. Germline values: CDR1 MNHEY, CDR2 SMNVEV (reference sequence). The CDR3 length is 15 residues. The CDR3 spells CASRSGRAWIGELFF. In DNA, the CDR3 is TGTGCCAGCAGAAGCGGGAGGGCCTGGATCGGGGAGCTGTTTTTT.